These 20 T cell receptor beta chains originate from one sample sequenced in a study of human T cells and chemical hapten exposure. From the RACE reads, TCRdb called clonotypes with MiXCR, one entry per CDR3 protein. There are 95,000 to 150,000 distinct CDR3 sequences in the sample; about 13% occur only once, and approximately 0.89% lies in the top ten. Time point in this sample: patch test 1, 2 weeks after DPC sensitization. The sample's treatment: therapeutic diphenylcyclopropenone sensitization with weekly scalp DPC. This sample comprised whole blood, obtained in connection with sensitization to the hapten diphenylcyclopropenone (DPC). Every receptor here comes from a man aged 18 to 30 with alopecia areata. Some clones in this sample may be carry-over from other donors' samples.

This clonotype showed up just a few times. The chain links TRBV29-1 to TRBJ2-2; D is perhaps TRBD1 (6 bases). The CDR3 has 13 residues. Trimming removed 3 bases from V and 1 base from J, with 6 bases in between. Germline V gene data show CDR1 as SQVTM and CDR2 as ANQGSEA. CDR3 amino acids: CSVDRGNTGELFF. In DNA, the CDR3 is TGCAGCGTTGACAGGGGGAACACCGGGGAGCTGTTTTTT.

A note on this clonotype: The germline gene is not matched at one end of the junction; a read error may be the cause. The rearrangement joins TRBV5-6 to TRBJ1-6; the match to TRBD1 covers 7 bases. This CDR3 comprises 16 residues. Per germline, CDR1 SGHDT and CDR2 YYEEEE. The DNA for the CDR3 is TGCGCCAGCAGCTGGGGAGGACAGGAGGATAATTCACCCCTCCACTTT. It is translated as CASSWGGQEDNSPLHF. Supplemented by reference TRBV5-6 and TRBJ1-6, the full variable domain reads DAGVTQSPTHLIKTRGQQVTLRCSPKSGHDTVSWYQQALGQGPQFIFQYYEEEERQRGNFPDRFSGHQFPNYSSELNVNALLLGDSALYLCASSWGGQEDNSPLHFGNGTRLTVT.

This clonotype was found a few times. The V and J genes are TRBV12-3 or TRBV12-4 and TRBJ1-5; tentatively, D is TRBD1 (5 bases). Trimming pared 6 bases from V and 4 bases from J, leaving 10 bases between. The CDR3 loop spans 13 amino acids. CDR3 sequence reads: CASSGTENQPQHF. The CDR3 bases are TGTGCCAGCAGCGGGACTGAGAATCAGCCCCAGCATTTT.

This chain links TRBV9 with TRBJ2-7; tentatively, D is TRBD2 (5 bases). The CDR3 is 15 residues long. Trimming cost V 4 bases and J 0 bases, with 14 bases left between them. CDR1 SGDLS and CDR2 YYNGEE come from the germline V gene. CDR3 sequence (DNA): TGTGCCAGCAGCCTCGAAGCGGCACACTCCTACGAGCAGTACTTC. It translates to CASSLEAAHSYEQYF.

Written as DNA, the CDR3 is TGTGCCAGCAGCCTAGGGACAGGGGCTGACTACGAGCAGTACTTC. Amino acid sequence: CASSLGTGADYEQYF. The J gene is TRBJ2-7, the V gene TRBV11-2, with 10 bases lining up with TRBD1. This CDR3 has 15 residues. Losses at the gene ends were 5 bases for V and 3 bases for J; bases not matched to a gene: 7. Per the germline V gene, CDR1 is SGHAT and CDR2 is FQNNGV.

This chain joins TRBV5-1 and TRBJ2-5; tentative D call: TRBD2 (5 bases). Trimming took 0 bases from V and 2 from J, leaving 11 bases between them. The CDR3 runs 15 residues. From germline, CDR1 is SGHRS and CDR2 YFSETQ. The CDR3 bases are TGCGCCAGCAGCTTGGTCCCTCGAGGGCAAGAGACCCAGTACTTC. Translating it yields CASSLVPRGQETQYF.

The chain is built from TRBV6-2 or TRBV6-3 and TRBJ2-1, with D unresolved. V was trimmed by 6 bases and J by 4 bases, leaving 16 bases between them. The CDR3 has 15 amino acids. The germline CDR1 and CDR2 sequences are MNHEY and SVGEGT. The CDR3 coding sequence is TGTGCCAGCAGCTTACTCAGCCCAGGTTACAATGAGCAGTTCTTC. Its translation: CASSLLSPGYNEQFF.

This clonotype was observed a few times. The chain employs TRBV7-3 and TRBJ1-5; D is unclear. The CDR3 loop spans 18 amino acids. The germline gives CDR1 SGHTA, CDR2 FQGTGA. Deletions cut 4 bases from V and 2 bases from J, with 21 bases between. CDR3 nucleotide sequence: TGTGCCAGCAGCTCCCGACTCGGTTCAAGGTGTTGCAATCAGCCCCAGCATTTT. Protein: CASSSRLGSRCCNQPQHF.

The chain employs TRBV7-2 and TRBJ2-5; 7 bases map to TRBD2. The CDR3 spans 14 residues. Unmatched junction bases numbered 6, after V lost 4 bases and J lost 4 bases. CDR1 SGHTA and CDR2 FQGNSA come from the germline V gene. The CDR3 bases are TGTGCCAGCAGCTCACAAGCGGGGCTAGAGACCCAGTACTTC. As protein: CASSSQAGLETQYF.

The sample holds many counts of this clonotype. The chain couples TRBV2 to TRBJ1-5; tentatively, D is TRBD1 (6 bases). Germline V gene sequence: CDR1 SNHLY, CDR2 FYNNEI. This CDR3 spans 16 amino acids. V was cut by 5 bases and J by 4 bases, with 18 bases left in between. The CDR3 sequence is CASSKTGGWGNQPQHF. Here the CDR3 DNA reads TGTGCCAGCAGTAAGACAGGAGGCTGGGGTAATCAGCCCCAGCATTTT.

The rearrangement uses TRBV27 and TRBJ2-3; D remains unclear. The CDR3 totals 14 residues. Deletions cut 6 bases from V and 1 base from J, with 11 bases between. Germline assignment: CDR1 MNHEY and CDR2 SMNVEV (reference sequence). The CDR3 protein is CASRQLYGTDTQYF. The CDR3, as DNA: TGTGCCAGCAGGCAGCTTTACGGCACAGATACGCAGTATTTT.

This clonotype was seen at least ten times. CDR3 in amino acids: CATSDLCYRPNQPQHF. CDR3 DNA sequence: TGTGCCACCAGTGATTTGTGTTACAGGCCTAATCAGCCCCAGCATTTT. J is TRBJ1-5 and V is TRBV24-1; D might be TRBD1 (5 bases). Trimming took 0 bases from V and 4 from J, leaving 12 bases between them. The CDR3 is 16 amino acids. CDR1 and CDR2 (germline): KGHDR, SFDVKD.

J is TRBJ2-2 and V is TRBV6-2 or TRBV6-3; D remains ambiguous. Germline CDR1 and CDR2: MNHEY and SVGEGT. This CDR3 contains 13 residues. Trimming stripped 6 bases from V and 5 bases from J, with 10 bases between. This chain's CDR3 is CASRRAYTGELFF. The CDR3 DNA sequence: TGTGCCAGCAGACGGGCCTATACCGGGGAGCTGTTTTTT.

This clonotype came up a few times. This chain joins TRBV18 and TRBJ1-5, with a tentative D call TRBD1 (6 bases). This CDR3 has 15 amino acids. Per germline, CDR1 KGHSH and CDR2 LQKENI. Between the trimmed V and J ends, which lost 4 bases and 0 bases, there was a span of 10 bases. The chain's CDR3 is CASSLSTGSNQPQHF. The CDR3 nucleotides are TGTGCCAGCTCACTTTCGACAGGTAGCAATCAGCCCCAGCATTTT. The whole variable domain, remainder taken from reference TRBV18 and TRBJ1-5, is NAGVMQNPRHLVRRRGQEARLRCSPMKGHSHVYWYRQLPEEGLKFMVYLQKENIIDESGMPKERFSAEFPKEGPSILRIQQVVRGDSAAYFCASSLSTGSNQPQHFGDGTRLSIL.

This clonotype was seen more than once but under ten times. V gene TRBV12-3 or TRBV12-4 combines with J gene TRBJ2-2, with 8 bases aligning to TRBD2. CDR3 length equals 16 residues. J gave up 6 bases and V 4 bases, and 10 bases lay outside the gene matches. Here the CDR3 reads CASSWAAGVSPGELFF. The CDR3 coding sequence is TGTGCCAGCAGTTGGGCAGCGGGGGTAAGCCCCGGGGAGCTGTTTTTT.

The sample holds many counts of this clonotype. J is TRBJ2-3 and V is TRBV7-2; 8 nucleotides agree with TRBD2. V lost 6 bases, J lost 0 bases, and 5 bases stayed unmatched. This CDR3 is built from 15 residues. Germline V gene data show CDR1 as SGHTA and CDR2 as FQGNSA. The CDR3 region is CASRPGGRSTDTQYF. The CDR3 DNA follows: TGTGCCAGCAGGCCGGGGGGGAGGAGCACAGATACGCAGTATTTT.

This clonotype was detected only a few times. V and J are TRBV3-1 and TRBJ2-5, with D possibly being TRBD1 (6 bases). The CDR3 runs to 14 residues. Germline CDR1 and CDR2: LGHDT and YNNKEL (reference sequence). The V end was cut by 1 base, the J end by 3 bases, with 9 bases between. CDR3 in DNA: TGTGCCAGCAGCCAAGGGACAGCGGAAGAGACCCAGTACTTC. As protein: CASSQGTAEETQYF.

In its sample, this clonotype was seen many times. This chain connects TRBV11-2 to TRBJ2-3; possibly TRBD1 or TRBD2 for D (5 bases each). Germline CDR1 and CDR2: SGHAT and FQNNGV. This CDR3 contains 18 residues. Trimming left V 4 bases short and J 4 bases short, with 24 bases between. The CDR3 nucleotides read TGTGCCAGCAGCTCTTACCGGGACCTCAGAGTCAACTCAGATACGCAGTATTTT. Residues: CASSSYRDLRVNSDTQYF.

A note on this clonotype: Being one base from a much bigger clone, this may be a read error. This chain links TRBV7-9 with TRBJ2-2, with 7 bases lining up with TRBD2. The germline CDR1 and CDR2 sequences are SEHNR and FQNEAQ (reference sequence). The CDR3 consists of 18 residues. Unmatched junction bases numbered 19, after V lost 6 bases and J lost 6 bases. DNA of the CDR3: TGTGCCAGCAGTTCTCGACTAGCCCCGCCGTTTGGCGCCGGGGAGCTGTTTTTT. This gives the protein CASSSRLAPPFGAGELFF.

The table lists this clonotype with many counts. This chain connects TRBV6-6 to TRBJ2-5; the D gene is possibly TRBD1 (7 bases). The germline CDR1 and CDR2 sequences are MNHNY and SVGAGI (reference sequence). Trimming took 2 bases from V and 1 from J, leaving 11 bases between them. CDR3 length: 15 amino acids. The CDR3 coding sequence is TGTGCCAGCAGTTACCAGGGGGGTCCCCAAGAGACCCAGTACTTC. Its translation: CASSYQGGPQETQYF.